This TCR beta chain was sequenced during a study of blood T cell repertoires in COVID-19 (dated by TCRdb to the early 2020s). About the study as a whole: Collaborator samples came from the United States, Italy and Spain and covered acute and convalescent phases of COVID-19. Deeply sampled blood TCRbeta repertoires from subjects exposed to, actively infected with, or recovered from COVID-19 were included in the dataset. The material from the prospective study consisted of cDNA or gDNA derived from T cells, B-cell-depleted T cells, or PBMCs. Samples were obtained from the ongoing ImmuneRACE study (first 160 participants) and from about 1,300 subjects provided by 6 global collaborators. Where available, HLA class I and class II types were taken from metadata supplied by the sample provider and were not determined by assay-based typing. The sample metadata nearly always contained a de-identified subject ID, COVID-19 status, age in years and sex. The repertoires were made available in a free public database intended to serve as a resource for research on the immune response to SARS-CoV-2. Study-wide findings and limitations: The quantity of clinical and demographic metadata differed by source and by participant and was supplied without curation.

According to the germline V gene (reference sequence), CDR1 reads LGHDT and CDR2 reads YNNKEL. Measured from the cysteine to the phenylalanine, the CDR3 is 14 residues long. CDR3 DNA is the only sequence kept; it has 42 bases, read in frame from the first base. Ends trimmed: V by 6 bases, J by 5 bases; bases unmatched to a gene: 8. Whole blood was collected in K2EDTA tubes by collaborating institutions according to the institutions' own protocols. For TCRbeta analysis, collaborators shipped samples as frozen whole blood, isolated PBMCs, or DNA extracted from either of those sample types. TCRbeta CDR3 regions were amplified from genomic DNA using the immunoSEQ Assay, a bias-controlled multiplex PCR. In the authors' own workflow: Nucleated cell counts per sample were estimated from amplification of reference gene primers within the assay. To quantify the absolute abundance of each unique TCRbeta CDR3 rearrangement, sequence reads were collapsed and filtered. For each sample, productive Simpson clonality was calculated by taking the square root of Simpson's diversity index across productive rearrangements. In its TCRdb copy, this immuneACCESS table keeps in-frame sequences only and misses some clones. Where compared with another copy, unresolved V genes explain less than half of these, and the others have no known cause. V and J calls and clone size follow that table, whereas D and trimming were derived from the DNA. Across this sample there are roughly 170,000 clones, with about 74% seen only once. 2.5% to 3.5% of the sample goes to the ten largest clones.

This clone was picked up one time. Its cognate antigen has yet to be identified. No qualities accompany the bases; no much larger clone lies one base away. The receptor chain draws on TRBV3-1 (or the pseudogene TRBV3-2) and TRBJ2-7, with TRBD1 identical over 9 junction bases. The source of this sequence is a woman aged 80 or over with acute or convalescent COVID-19. The source material was peripheral blood. The CDR3 has the sequence CASSPRTGVNEQYF. The nucleotides read TGTGCCAGCAGTCCACGGACAGGGGTAAACGAGCAGTACTTC.